One and the same sample provided the 10 T cell receptor beta chains below, sequenced in a study of blood T cell repertoires in COVID-19 (dated by TCRdb to the early 2020s). Libraries were prepared through the immunoSEQ multiplex PCR assay. Entries here come from immuneACCESS through TCRdb and include only in-frame sequences with V and J called. Some clones fail to appear in such tables; in the studies checked, an unresolved V gene covers under half of the shortfall, and the cause of the remainder is unknown. Counted in this sample were about 180,000 clones; roughly nine tenths of them appeared once. The ten largest account for roughly 20% of the sample. Sequencing input: peripheral blood. These receptors were taken from a man aged 65 to 79 with active or convalescent COVID-19.

This clone has only one observation. V and J are TRBV6-2 or TRBV6-3 and TRBJ2-7; D is unclear. The CDR3 covers 11 residues. CDR1 is MNHEY, CDR2 SVGEGT, per germline. Trimming shortened V by 2 bases and J by 4 bases, and 3 bases separated the two germline ends. This CDR3 reads CASSYAYEQYF. CDR3 in DNA: TGTGCCAGCAGTTACGCGTACGAGCAGTACTTC.

V usage is TRBV28 and J usage is TRBJ1-1; D is uncertain. The CDR3 extends over 13 amino acids. CDR1 and CDR2 from the germline V gene are MDHEN and SYDVKM. Between the trimmed V and J ends, which lost 3 bases and 10 bases, there was a span of 15 bases. The CDR3 coding sequence is TGTGCCAGCAGTTTTGGTCACGCCTCGGGAGCTTTCTTT. It yields the protein CASSFGHASGAFF.

The chain couples TRBV19 to TRBJ1-5; TRBD1 aligns across 10 bases. CDR1 is LNHDA, CDR2 SQIVND, per germline (reference sequence). This CDR3 has 15 amino acids. J lost 6 bases, V lost 5 bases, and 7 bases had no gene match. The CDR3 protein is CASSPDRGLGQPQHF. In nucleotides, the CDR3 is TGTGCCAGTAGTCCTGACAGGGGGCTCGGTCAGCCCCAGCATTTT.

This clone came up many times. The J gene is TRBJ2-3, the V gene TRBV4-3; 14 bases fit TRBD2. The CDR3 has 14 amino acids. Per the germline V gene, CDR1 is LGHNA and CDR2 is YSLEER. V lost 3 bases to trimming and J lost 14 bases; unmatched junction nucleotides: 7. This chain's CDR3 is CASSQGLAGAWLYF. CDR3 DNA: TGCGCCAGCAGCCAGGGACTAGCGGGGGCCTGGCTGTATTTT.

The chain combines TRBV27 with TRBJ2-3; 9 nucleotides line up with TRBD2. Germline loops: CDR1 MNHEY, CDR2 SMNVEV (reference sequence). The J segment lost 4 bases and the V segment lost 5 bases, leaving 7 bases of the junction unmatched. This CDR3 is built from 15 residues. The CDR3 protein is CASSPRAGGADTQYF. The CDR3 region has the DNA TGTGCCAGCAGTCCGAGGGCGGGGGGGGCAGATACGCAGTATTTT.

This clone was counted a few times. J is TRBJ1-5 and V is TRBV3-1 (or the pseudogene TRBV3-2); maybe TRBD1 (6 bases). V was clipped by 4 bases and J by 1 base, with 11 bases between them. The CDR3 runs 15 residues. The V gene's germline CDR1 is LGHDT and CDR2 YNNKEL (reference sequence). The DNA for the CDR3 is TGTGCCAGCAGCCCGGGGGGGCTGAGCAATCAGCCCCAGCATTTT. Its protein product is CASSPGGLSNQPQHF.

V and J are TRBV28 and TRBJ1-1; D is perhaps TRBD1 (5 bases). Between the trimmed V and J ends, which lost 5 bases and 7 bases, there was a span of 17 bases. In germline, CDR1 is MDHEN, CDR2 SYDVKM. There are 14 residues in the CDR3. The CDR3 region is CASSGVGGRNEAFF. DNA for the CDR3: TGTGCCAGCAGTGGAGTTGGGGGGAGGAATGAAGCTTTCTTT.

This rearrangement joins TRBV4-2 to TRBJ1-2, with 8 bases that match TRBD1. V lost 0 bases to trimming and J lost 8 bases; unmatched junction nucleotides: 8. Germline V gene data show CDR1 as LGHNA and CDR2 as YNFKEQ. CDR3 length equals 15 residues. The CDR3 loop is CASSQDRQGALGYTF. The CDR3 DNA reads TGTGCCAGCAGCCAAGATAGGCAGGGGGCATTGGGCTACACCTTC.

The chain links TRBV30 to TRBJ2-7; D possibly corresponds to TRBD1 (6 bases). Looked up from germline, CDR1 is GTSNPN and CDR2 is SVGIG (reference sequence). V lost 4 bases, J lost 2 bases, and 9 bases lay in between. This CDR3 is built from 12 residues. The DNA for the CDR3 is TGTGCCTGGAACAAGGGGGCCTACGAGCAGTACTTC. This codes for CAWNKGAYEQYF.

The chain uses TRBV20-1 and TRBJ1-2, with D perhaps TRBD1 (5 bases). The CDR3 has 11 residues. Germline CDR1 reads DFQATT; CDR2 reads SNEGSKA (reference sequence). V lost 6 bases and J 5 bases, leaving 10 bases between the germline ends. The chain's CDR3 is CSAGGMYGYTF. DNA for the CDR3: TGCAGTGCCGGGGGGATGTATGGCTACACCTTC.